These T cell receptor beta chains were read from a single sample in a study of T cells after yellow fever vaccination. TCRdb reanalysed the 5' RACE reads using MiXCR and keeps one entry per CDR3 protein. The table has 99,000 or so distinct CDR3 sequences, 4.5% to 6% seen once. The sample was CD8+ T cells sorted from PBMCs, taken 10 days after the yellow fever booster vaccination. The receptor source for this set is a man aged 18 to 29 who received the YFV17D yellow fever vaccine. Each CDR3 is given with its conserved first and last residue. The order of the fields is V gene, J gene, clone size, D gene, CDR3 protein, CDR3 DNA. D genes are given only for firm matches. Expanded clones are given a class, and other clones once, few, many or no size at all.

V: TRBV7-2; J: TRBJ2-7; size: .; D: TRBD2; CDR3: CASSLVSGGARTYEQYF; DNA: TGTGCCAGCAGCTTAGTTAGCGGGGGGGCAAGAACCTACGAGCAGTACTTC
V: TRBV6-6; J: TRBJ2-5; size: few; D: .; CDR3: CASSYVGQGNIKETQYF; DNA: TGTGCCAGCAGTTATGTTGGGCAGGGCAATATTAAGGAGACCCAGTACTTC
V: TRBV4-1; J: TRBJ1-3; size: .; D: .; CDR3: CASSQEGNTIYF; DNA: TGCGCCAGCAGCCAAGAGGGGAACACCATATATTTT
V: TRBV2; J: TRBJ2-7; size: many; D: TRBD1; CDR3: CASSAGTALTYEQYF; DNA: TGTGCCAGCAGCGCTGGGACAGCGCTCACCTACGAGCAGTACTTC
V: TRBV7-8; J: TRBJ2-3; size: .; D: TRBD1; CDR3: CASSLERTGATDTQYF; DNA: TGTGCCAGCAGCTTAGAGAGGACAGGAGCCACAGATACGCAGTATTTT
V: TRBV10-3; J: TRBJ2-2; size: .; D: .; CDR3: CAISEHGGQRNTGELFF; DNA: TGTGCCATCAGTGAGCATGGGGGGCAAAGGAACACCGGGGAGCTGTTTTTT
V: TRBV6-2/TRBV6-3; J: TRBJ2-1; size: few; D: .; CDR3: CASSYLQLVDGEQFF; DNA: TGTGCCAGCAGTTACCTCCAACTCGTGGATGGTGAGCAGTTCTTC
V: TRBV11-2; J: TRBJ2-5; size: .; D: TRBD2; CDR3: CASSLDSGGVGTQYF; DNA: TGTGCCAGCAGCTTAGATAGCGGGGGGGTAGGGACCCAGTACTTC
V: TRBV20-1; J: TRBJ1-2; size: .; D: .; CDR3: CSARDDSLPSYGYTF; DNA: TGCAGTGCTAGAGATGACAGCCTCCCCTCGTATGGCTACACCTTC
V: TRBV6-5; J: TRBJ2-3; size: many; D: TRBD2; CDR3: CASSSPGTSGTDTQYF; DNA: TGTGCCAGCAGTTCCCCCGGGACTAGCGGCACAGATACGCAGTATTTT
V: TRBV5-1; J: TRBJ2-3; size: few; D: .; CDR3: CASSLAEGPPDTQYF; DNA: TGCGCCAGCAGCTTGGCCGAGGGTCCTCCCGATACGCAGTATTTT
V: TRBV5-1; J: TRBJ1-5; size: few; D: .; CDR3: CASSLDRPPADRRKYSNQPQHF; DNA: TGCGCCAGCAGCTTGGACCGCCCCCCGGCAGACCGCCGCAAATATAGCAATCAGCCCCAGCATTTT
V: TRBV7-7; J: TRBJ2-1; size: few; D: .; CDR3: CASSLRLGSYNEQFF; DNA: TGTGCTAGCAGCCTCCGGCTCGGCTCCTACAATGAGCAGTTCTTC
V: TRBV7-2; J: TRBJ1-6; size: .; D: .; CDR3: CASSLLSGREPLHF; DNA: TGTGCCAGCAGCTTATTGTCAGGCCGAGAACCCCTCCACTTT
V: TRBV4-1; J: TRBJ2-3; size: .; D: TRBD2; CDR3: CASRLWTSGEADTQYF; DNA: TGCGCCAGCAGACTCTGGACTAGCGGGGAGGCGGATACGCAGTATTTT
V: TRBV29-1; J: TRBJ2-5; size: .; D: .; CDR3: CSLGLGRTQYF; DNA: TGCAGCCTCGGACTGGGCCGGACCCAGTACTTC
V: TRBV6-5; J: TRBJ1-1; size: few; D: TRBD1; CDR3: CASSAFGTGNTEAFF; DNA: TGTGCCAGCAGCGCCTTTGGGACAGGGAACACTGAAGCTTTCTTT
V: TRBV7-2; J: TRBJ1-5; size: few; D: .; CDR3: CASSLALGENQPQHF; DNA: TGTGCCAGCAGCTTAGCCTTAGGGGAGAATCAGCCCCAGCATTTT
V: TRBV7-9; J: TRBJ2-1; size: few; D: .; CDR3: CASSSPGSHNEQFF; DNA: TGTGCCAGCAGCTCACCGGGCTCCCACAATGAGCAGTTCTTC
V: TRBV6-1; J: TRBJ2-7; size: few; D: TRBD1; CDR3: CASARTGGEHEQYF; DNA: TGTGCCAGCGCCCGGACAGGGGGGGAACACGAGCAGTACTTC
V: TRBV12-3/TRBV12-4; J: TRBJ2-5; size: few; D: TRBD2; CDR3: CASSGLAGDQETQYF; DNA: TGTGCCAGCAGTGGACTAGCGGGCGACCAAGAGACCCAGTACTTC
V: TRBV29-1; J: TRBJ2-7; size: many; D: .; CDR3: CSVGTGRFTHEQYF; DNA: TGCAGCGTGGGAACAGGCCGCTTTACCCACGAGCAGTACTTC
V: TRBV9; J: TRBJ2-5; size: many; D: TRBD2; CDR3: CASSVAGGQETQYF; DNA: TGTGCCAGCAGCGTAGCGGGGGGGCAAGAGACCCAGTACTTC
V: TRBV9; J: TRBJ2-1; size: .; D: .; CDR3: CASSPRTEANEQFF; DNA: TGTGCCAGCAGCCCTCGGACAGAGGCCAATGAGCAGTTCTTC
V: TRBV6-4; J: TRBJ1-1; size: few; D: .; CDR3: CASSASLYTEAFF; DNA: TGTGCCAGCAGTGCGAGTTTGTACACTGAAGCTTTCTTT
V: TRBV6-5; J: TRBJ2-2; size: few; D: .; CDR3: CASSALELRAGELFF; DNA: TGTGCCAGCAGCGCACTAGAGTTGAGGGCCGGGGAGCTGTTTTTT
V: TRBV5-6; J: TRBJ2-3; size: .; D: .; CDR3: CASSLRGQEDTQYF; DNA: TGTGCCAGCAGCTTGAGAGGGCAAGAGGATACGCAGTATTTT
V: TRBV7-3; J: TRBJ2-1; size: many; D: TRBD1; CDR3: CASSLQGVQDEQFF; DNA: TGTGCCAGCAGCTTACAGGGGGTCCAGGATGAGCAGTTCTTC
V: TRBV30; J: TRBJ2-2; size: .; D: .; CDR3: CAWRPLGNTGELFF; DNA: TGTGCCTGGAGGCCGTTAGGGAACACCGGGGAGCTGTTTTTT
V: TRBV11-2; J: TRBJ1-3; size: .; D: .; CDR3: CASSSGTAEISGNTIYF; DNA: TGTGCCAGCAGCTCAGGGACCGCGGAGATTTCTGGAAACACCATATATTTT
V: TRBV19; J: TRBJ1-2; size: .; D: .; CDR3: CASNPEGNYYGYTF; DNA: TGTGCCAGTAACCCGGAGGGAAATTACTATGGCTACACCTTC
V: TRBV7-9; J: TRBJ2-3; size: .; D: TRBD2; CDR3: CASSPRFSGVSTDTQYF; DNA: TGTGCCAGCAGCCCACGTTTCAGCGGGGTGAGCACAGATACGCAGTATTTT
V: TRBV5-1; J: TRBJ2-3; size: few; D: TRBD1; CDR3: CASTGTGRRDTQYF; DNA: TGCGCCAGCACCGGGACAGGGAGGAGAGATACGCAGTATTTT
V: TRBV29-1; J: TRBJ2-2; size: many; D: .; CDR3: CSVGAPGAGTGELFF; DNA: TGCAGCGTTGGTGCCCCTGGGGCAGGCACCGGGGAGCTGTTTTTT
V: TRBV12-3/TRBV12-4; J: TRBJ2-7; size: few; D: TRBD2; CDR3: CASSLRLAKYEQYF; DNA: TGTGCCAGCAGTTTGAGACTAGCGAAATACGAGCAGTACTTC
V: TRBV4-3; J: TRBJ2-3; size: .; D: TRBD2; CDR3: CASSQEGAGGPTDTQYF; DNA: TGCGCCAGCAGCCAAGAAGGTGCGGGGGGGCCCACAGATACGCAGTATTTT
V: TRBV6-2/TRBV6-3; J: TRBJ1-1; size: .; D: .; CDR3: CASSYSLNPVEGNTEAFF; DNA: TGTGCCAGCAGTTATAGCCTCAACCCAGTGGAGGGGAACACTGAAGCTTTCTTT
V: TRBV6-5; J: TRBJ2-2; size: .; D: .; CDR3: CASSYSDPLNTGELFF; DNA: TGTGCCAGCAGTTACTCGGATCCTTTGAACACCGGGGAGCTGTTTTTT
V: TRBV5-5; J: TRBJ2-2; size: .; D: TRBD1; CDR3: CASSFTHGTGDTGELFF; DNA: TGTGCCAGCAGCTTCACCCACGGGACAGGGGACACCGGGGAGCTGTTTTTT
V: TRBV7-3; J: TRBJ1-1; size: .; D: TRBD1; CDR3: CASSHQDRGDTEAFF; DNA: TGTGCCAGCAGCCATCAAGACAGGGGAGACACTGAAGCTTTCTTT
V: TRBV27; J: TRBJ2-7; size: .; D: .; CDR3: CASSLFGALSYEQYF; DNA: TGTGCCAGCAGTTTATTTGGGGCGCTATCCTACGAGCAGTACTTC
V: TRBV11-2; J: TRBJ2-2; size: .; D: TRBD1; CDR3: CASTLGDRGVIKLFF; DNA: TGTGCCAGCACCCTAGGGGACAGGGGGGTAATCAAGCTGTTTTTT
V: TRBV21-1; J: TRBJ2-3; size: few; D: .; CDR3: CASSKDSTDRGADTQYF; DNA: TGTGCCAGCAGCAAGGACAGCACAGATAGGGGGGCAGATACGCAGTATTTT
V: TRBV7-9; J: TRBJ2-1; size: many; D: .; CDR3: CASSYNPAQGGRSHEQFF; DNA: TGTGCCAGCAGTTACAACCCAGCACAGGGAGGACGTAGCCATGAGCAGTTCTTC
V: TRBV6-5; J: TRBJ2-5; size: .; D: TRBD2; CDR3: CASSGEIQETQYF; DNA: TGTGCCAGTAGCGGGGAGATACAAGAGACCCAGTACTTC
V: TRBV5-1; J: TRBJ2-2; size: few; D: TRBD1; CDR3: CASSGGQDAFYANTGELFF; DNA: TGCGCCAGCAGCGGGGGACAGGACGCCTTTTACGCGAACACCGGGGAGCTGTTTTTT
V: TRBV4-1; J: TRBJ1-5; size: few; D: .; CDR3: CASSQDSGGYRRAQHF; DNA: TGCGCCAGCAGCCAAGATAGTGGGGGATATAGGCGGGCCCAGCATTTT
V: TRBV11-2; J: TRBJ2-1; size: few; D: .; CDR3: CASIPTPGIEQFF; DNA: TGTGCCAGCATCCCCACCCCAGGGATTGAGCAGTTCTTC
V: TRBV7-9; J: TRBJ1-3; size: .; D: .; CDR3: CASSARVSGNTIYF; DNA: TGTGCCAGCAGCGCCCGGGTTTCTGGAAACACCATATATTTT
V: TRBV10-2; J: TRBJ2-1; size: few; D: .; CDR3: CASSAPYNEQFF; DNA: TGCGCCAGCAGTGCCCCCTACAATGAGCAGTTCTTC
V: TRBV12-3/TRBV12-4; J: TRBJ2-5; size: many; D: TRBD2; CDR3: CASRVLAGGHQETQYF; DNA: TGTGCCAGCAGGGTCCTAGCGGGGGGGCATCAAGAGACCCAGTACTTC
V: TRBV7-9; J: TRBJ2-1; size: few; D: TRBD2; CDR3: CASSLSGGSSYNEQFF; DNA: TGTGCCAGCAGCTTAAGCGGGGGGAGCTCCTACAATGAGCAGTTCTTC
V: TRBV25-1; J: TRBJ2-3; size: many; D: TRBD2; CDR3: CASSEFASGGFTDTQYF; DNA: TGTGCCAGCAGTGAATTTGCTAGCGGGGGGTTCACAGATACGCAGTATTTT
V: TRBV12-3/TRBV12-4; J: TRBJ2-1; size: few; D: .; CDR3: CASSPGFVNEQFF; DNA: TGTGCCAGCAGTCCAGGGTTTGTCAATGAGCAGTTCTTC
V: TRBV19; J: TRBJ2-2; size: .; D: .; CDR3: CASSTITGELFF; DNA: TGTGCCAGTAGTACCATTACCGGGGAGCTGTTTTTT